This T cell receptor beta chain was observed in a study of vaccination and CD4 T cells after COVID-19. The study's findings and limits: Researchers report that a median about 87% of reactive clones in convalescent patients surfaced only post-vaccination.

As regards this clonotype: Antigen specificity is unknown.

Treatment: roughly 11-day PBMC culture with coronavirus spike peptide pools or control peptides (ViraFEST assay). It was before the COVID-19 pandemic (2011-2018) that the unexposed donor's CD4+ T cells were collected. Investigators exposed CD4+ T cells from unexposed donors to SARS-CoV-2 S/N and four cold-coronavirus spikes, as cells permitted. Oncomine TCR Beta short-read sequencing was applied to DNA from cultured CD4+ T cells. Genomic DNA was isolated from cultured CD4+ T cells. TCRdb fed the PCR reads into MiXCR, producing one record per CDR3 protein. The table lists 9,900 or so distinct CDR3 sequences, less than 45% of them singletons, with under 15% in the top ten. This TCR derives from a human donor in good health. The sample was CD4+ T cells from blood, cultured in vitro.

The CDR3 spells CASSWTGSYNEQFF. The CDR3 nucleotides are TGTGCCAGCAGTTGGACAGGCTCCTACAATGAGCAGTTCTTC. This chain uses TRBV28 with TRBJ2-1; 7 bases line up with TRBD1. From germline, CDR1 is MDHEN and CDR2 SYDVKM. The CDR3 contains 14 residues. Unmatched junction bases numbered 0, after V lost 4 bases and J lost 0 bases. Together with reference TRBV28 and TRBJ2-1, the CDR3 gives the full variable domain: DVKVTQSSRYLVKRTGEKVFLECVQDMDHENMFWYRQDPGLGLRLIYFSYDVKMKEKGDIPEGYSVSREKKERFSLILESASTNQTSMYLCASSWTGSYNEQFFGPGTRLTVL.